These 27 T cell receptor beta chains share one sample of origin, sequenced in a study of blood T cell repertoires in COVID-19. Assay used: immunoSEQ multiplex PCR; TCRdb lists only in-frame clones, some missing. The profile covers tens of thousands of clones, with 87% appearing a single time and around 20% taken by the ten largest. Source material: peripheral blood. These receptors originate from a woman older than 75 with COVID-19, enrolled during active disease.

The J gene is TRBJ2-5, the V gene TRBV7-8, with D maybe TRBD1 (6 bases). Germline V gene lookup returns CDR1 SGHVS and CDR2 FQNEAQ. V gave up 2 bases and J gave up 6 bases, with 10 bases separating them. There are 13 residues in the CDR3. CDR3: CASSLIRGKTQYF. CDR3 in DNA: TGTGCCAGCAGCTTAATCAGGGGCAAGACCCAGTACTTC.

The chain employs TRBV3-1 (or the pseudogene TRBV3-2) and TRBJ2-3, with a weak D call TRBD2 (7 bases). CDR3 size: 14 residues. V lost 2 bases and J 6 bases, leaving 12 bases between the germline ends. Germline V gene sequence: CDR1 LGHDT, CDR2 YNNKEL (reference sequence). CDR3 nucleotides: TGTGCCAGCAGCCAAAGGGGGGGCCGGGATACGCAGTATTTT. Protein: CASSQRGGRDTQYF.

V usage is TRBV5-1 and J usage is TRBJ1-6; 7 positions agree with TRBD1. The CDR3 covers 15 residues. The germline V gene has CDR1 SGHRS and CDR2 YFSETQ. J was trimmed by 6 bases and V by 0 bases; bases with no gene match: 3. The CDR3 bases are TGCGCCAGCAGCTTGGAGGGGGCGAGTAATTCACCCCTCCACTTT. Residues: CASSLEGASNSPLHF.

The gene calls are TRBV30 and TRBJ1-4; tentatively, D is TRBD1 (5 bases). The V gene lost 4 bases and the J gene lost 2 bases, with 20 bases spanning the gap. The germline V gene encodes CDR1 GTSNPN and CDR2 SVGIG (reference sequence). CDR3 length: 17 residues. CDR3 amino acids: CAWNPLGIGATNEKLFF. The CDR3, as DNA: TGTGCCTGGAACCCCCTGGGGATTGGGGCTACTAATGAAAAACTGTTTTTT.

The V gene is TRBV7-8, the J gene TRBJ2-7, with a weak D call TRBD2 (5 bases). V lost 5 bases and J 7 bases, leaving 18 bases between the germline ends. CDR1 SGHVS and CDR2 FQNEAQ come from the germline V gene. CDR3 length: 14 residues. CDR3 region: CASSEGLTVGEQYF. For the CDR3, the DNA is TGTGCCAGCAGCGAAGGACTGACGGTCGGGGAGCAGTACTTC. Drawing the rest from reference TRBV7-8 and TRBJ2-7, the complete variable domain is GAGVSQSPRYKVAKRGQDVALRCDPISGHVSLFWYQQALGQGPEFLTYFQNEAQLDKSGLPSDRFFAERPEGSVSTLKIQRTQQEDSAVYLCASSEGLTVGEQYFGPGTRLTVT.

The V gene is TRBV13, the J gene TRBJ2-5; 9 bases align to TRBD2. The germline V gene encodes CDR1 PRHDT and CDR2 FYEKMQ (reference sequence). The CDR3 runs to 16 residues. V lost 1 base, J lost 4 bases, and 7 bases stayed unmatched. CDR3 in DNA: TGTGCCAGCAGCTTAGTGGCGGGGGGGCACACAGAGACCCAGTACTTC. This sequence encodes CASSLVAGGHTETQYF.

This clone came up once. V and J are TRBV7-9 and TRBJ2-1; 8 bases match TRBD2. V shed 3 bases, J shed 0 bases, and the junction held 4 bases outside the gene matches. This CDR3 spans 16 amino acids. Germline CDR1 SEHNR, CDR2 FQNEAQ (reference sequence). The CDR3 DNA follows: TGTGCCAGCAGCTTTAGACGGGGGGGCTCCTACAATGAGCAGTTCTTC. Its translation is CASSFRRGGSYNEQFF. Full variable domain (missing parts from reference TRBV7-9 and TRBJ2-1): DTGVSQNPRHKITKRGQNVTFRCDPISEHNRLYWYRQTLGQGPEFLTYFQNEAQLEKSRLLSDRFSAERPKGSFSTLEIQRTEQGDSAMYLCASSFRRGGSYNEQFFGPGTRLTVL.

The chain uses TRBV5-1 and TRBJ2-7, with D possibly being TRBD2 (6 bases). CDR3 length: 15 residues. V was pared by 0 bases and J by 0 bases, with 10 bases between. Germline loops: CDR1 SGHRS, CDR2 YFSETQ. DNA for the CDR3: TGCGCCAGCAGCTTGGACGGGGGTCGCTCCTACGAGCAGTACTTC. This encodes CASSLDGGRSYEQYF.

A remark on this clone: At one end, the junction sequence differs from germline, possibly due to a read error. The chain is built from TRBV11-2 and TRBJ2-7, with 8 bases matching TRBD1. CDR3 size: 16 residues. The germline gives CDR1 SGHAT, CDR2 FQNNGV. CDR3: CASSSGQGPNSHEQYF. DNA for the CDR3: TGTGCCAGCAGCTCCGGACAGGGACCTAACTCCCACGAGCAGTACTTC.

The rearrangement uses TRBV6-5 and TRBJ1-6; the match to TRBD1 covers 10 bases. This CDR3 region has 16 residues. CDR1 is MNHEY and CDR2 is SVGAGI in the germline V gene. After removal of 4 bases from V and 5 bases from J, the junction contained 5 bases not matched to a gene. CDR3 sequence (DNA): TGTGCCAGCAGTTCCCTTGGGACAGGGGATAATTCACCCCTCCACTTT. The encoded protein is CASSSLGTGDNSPLHF.

The chain has TRBV6-5 and TRBJ2-1; D is unclear. Germline CDR1 reads MNHEY; CDR2 reads SVGAGI. CDR3 length equals 13 residues. Between the trimmed V and J ends, which lost 1 base and 6 bases, there was a span of 7 bases. The CDR3 DNA is TGTGCCAGCAGTTACTGGCCCTTCAATGAGCAGTTCTTC. As protein: CASSYWPFNEQFF.

This clone came up once. V usage is TRBV5-5 and J usage is TRBJ2-7; D is ambiguous. The CDR3 is 13 residues long. CDR1 SGHKS and CDR2 YYEKEE come from the germline V gene (reference sequence). With 1 base removed from V and 6 bases from J, the gap between germline ends came to 11 bases. CDR3 protein: CASSLQVSGEQYF. The DNA of the CDR3 is TGTGCCAGCAGCTTGCAGGTATCCGGCGAGCAGTACTTC.

V gene TRBV5-1 combines with J gene TRBJ2-3, with D unresolved. This CDR3 contains 16 residues. Trimming cost V 0 bases and J 2 bases, with 13 bases left between them. The germline CDR1 and CDR2 sequences are SGHRS and YFSETQ. In nucleotides, the CDR3 is TGCGCCAGCAGCTTGGATCTTTTCAGAACCACAGATACGCAGTATTTT. Its translation is CASSLDLFRTTDTQYF.

The V call is TRBV7-6, the J call TRBJ1-2; weak D call: TRBD1 (5 bases). CDR3 size: 15 residues. The V end was cut by 2 bases, the J end by 8 bases, with 18 bases between. The germline V gene has CDR1 SGHVS and CDR2 FNYEAQ. The CDR3 loop reads CASSLFPDTERGYTF. CDR3 in DNA: TGTGCCAGCAGCTTATTCCCGGACACAGAGAGGGGCTACACCTTC. The whole variable domain, remainder taken from reference TRBV7-6 and TRBJ1-2, is GAGVSQSPRYKVTKRGQDVALRCDPISGHVSLYWYRQALGQGPEFLTYFNYEAQQDKSGLPNDRFSAERPEGSISTLTIQRTEQRDSAMYRCASSLFPDTERGYTFGSGTRLTVV.

This clone was picked up a small number of times. The chain combines TRBV7-2 with TRBJ1-3; perhaps TRBD1 as D (5 bases). The CDR3 is 15 amino acids. Trimming left V 1 base short and J 0 bases short, with 7 bases between. Germline CDR1 is SGHTA and CDR2 is FQGNSA. CDR3 nucleotides: TGTGCCAGCAGCTTAGGACAGAGCTCTGGAAACACCATATATTTT. It translates to CASSLGQSSGNTIYF.

CDR3 residues: CASSFNLGVEAFF. CDR3 nucleotide sequence: TGTGCCAGCAGTTTTAATCTAGGGGTTGAGGCTTTCTTT. This chain uses TRBV12-3 or TRBV12-4 with TRBJ1-1, with D possibly TRBD1 on 5 matching bases. This CDR3 has 13 amino acids. Trimming stripped 3 bases from V and 11 bases from J, with 16 bases between.

The J gene is TRBJ2-7, the V gene TRBV5-1, with 8 bases matching TRBD2. This CDR3 has 15 amino acids. The junction had 6 bases not matched to a gene; V was cut back by 0 bases and J by 4 bases. The germline V gene has CDR1 SGHRS and CDR2 YFSETQ. CDR3 in amino acids: CASSLAGGRVYEQYF. Written as DNA, the CDR3 is TGCGCCAGCAGCTTGGCGGGGGGGCGCGTGTACGAGCAGTACTTC. The entire variable domain, with the rest obtained from reference TRBV5-1 and TRBJ2-7, is as follows: KAGVTQTPRYLIKTRGQQVTLSCSPISGHRSVSWYQQTPGQGLQFLFEYFSETQRNKGNFPGRFSGRQFSNSRSEMNVSTLELGDSALYLCASSLAGGRVYEQYFGPGTRLTVT.

This clone was picked up a small number of times. The J gene is TRBJ2-2, the V gene TRBV6-5; 11 nucleotides line up with TRBD1. The CDR3 consists of 15 residues. V shed 7 bases, J shed 6 bases, and the junction held 7 bases outside the gene matches. Germline CDR1 reads MNHEY; CDR2 reads SVGAGI. DNA of the CDR3: TGTGCCAGCAAACCCCGGGACAGGGGGTCCGGGGAGCTGTTTTTT. Encoded protein: CASKPRDRGSGELFF.

CDR3 sequence reads: CASSPGTSGGLYEQFF. CDR3 nucleotides: TGTGCCAGCAGCCCTGGGACTAGCGGGGGGTTATATGAGCAGTTCTTC. This chain uses TRBV5-4 with TRBJ2-1; the match to TRBD2 covers 15 bases. J gave up 8 bases and V 4 bases, and 7 bases lay outside the gene matches. The CDR3 has 16 residues. Germline values: CDR1 SGHNT, CDR2 YYREEE (reference sequence).

As for this clone: The same CDR3 is also encoded by other DNA sequences in this sample. This chain uses TRBV6-5 with TRBJ2-7, with TRBD1 matching 11 bases. The V gene's germline CDR1 is MNHEY and CDR2 SVGAGI. The CDR3 has 15 residues. The V gene end was trimmed by 4 bases and the J gene end by 2 bases; junction bases not matched to a gene: 4. In DNA form, the CDR3 reads TGTGCCAGCAGTTCTCCGGGACAGGGGGCCTACGAGCAGTACTTC. Translating gives CASSSPGQGAYEQYF.

This clone turned up a few times. The gene calls are TRBV6-5 and TRBJ2-1; 7 nucleotides line up with TRBD1. The CDR3 covers 13 residues. Per the germline V gene, CDR1 is MNHEY and CDR2 is SVGAGI. V shed 4 bases, J shed 5 bases, and the junction held 2 bases outside the gene matches. CDR3 protein: CASSSTGNNEQFF. Here the CDR3 DNA reads TGTGCCAGCAGTTCGACAGGGAACAATGAGCAGTTCTTC.

The chain joins TRBV2 to TRBJ1-1; D remains ambiguous. The CDR3 covers 14 residues. Per germline, CDR1 SNHLY and CDR2 FYNNEI. V was trimmed by 3 bases and J by 5 bases, leaving 13 bases between them. This CDR3 reads CASSESGRRTEAFF. For the CDR3, the DNA is TGTGCCAGCAGTGAGAGTGGGCGGAGGACTGAAGCTTTCTTT.

The chain has TRBV6-5 and TRBJ2-3, with 9 nucleotides matching TRBD1. This CDR3 has 15 amino acids. The V gene end was trimmed by 6 bases and the J gene end by 1 base; junction bases not matched to a gene: 5. The germline V gene encodes CDR1 MNHEY and CDR2 SVGAGI. CDR3 in amino acids: CASSLQGAGTDTQYF. In DNA form, the CDR3 reads TGTGCCAGCAGCCTACAGGGGGCAGGCACAGATACGCAGTATTTT.

The rearrangement uses TRBV5-1 and TRBJ2-3, with 8 nucleotides matching TRBD1. V lost 4 bases to trimming and J lost 2 bases; unmatched junction nucleotides: 6. Germline CDR1 and CDR2: SGHRS and YFSETQ. This CDR3 has 15 residues. The CDR3 loop reads CASSVTGDPTDTQYF. DNA of the CDR3: TGCGCCAGCAGCGTGACAGGGGACCCCACAGATACGCAGTATTTT. Variable domain in full (rest from reference TRBV5-1 and TRBJ2-3): KAGVTQTPRYLIKTRGQQVTLSCSPISGHRSVSWYQQTPGQGLQFLFEYFSETQRNKGNFPGRFSGRQFSNSRSEMNVSTLELGDSALYLCASSVTGDPTDTQYFGPGTRLTVL.

V gene TRBV7-9 combines with J gene TRBJ1-4, with D perhaps TRBD1 (6 bases). Trimming cost V 1 base and J 5 bases, with 14 bases left between them. The CDR3 covers 16 residues. Germline CDR1 reads SEHNR; CDR2 reads FQNEAQ (reference sequence). CDR3 DNA sequence: TGTGCCAGCAGCTTAGAGGGCGGGGGGCTGAATGAAAAACTGTTTTTT. It yields the protein CASSLEGGGLNEKLFF.

As concerns this clone: The same CDR3 arises from other DNA sequences in this sample as well. The genes are TRBV5-4 and TRBJ1-3; weak D call: TRBD1 (5 bases). Per the germline V gene, CDR1 is SGHNT and CDR2 is YYREEE (reference sequence). The CDR3 covers 15 residues. Trimming cost V 0 bases and J 7 bases, with 14 bases left between them. The CDR3 DNA reads as TGTGCCAGCAGCTTGGGGAGTACAGGAGGGAACACCATATATTTT. It is translated as CASSLGSTGGNTIYF.

Only one count was recorded for this clone. The genes are TRBV7-2 and TRBJ2-6, with a tentative D call TRBD2 (6 bases). The V and J ends lost 5 bases and 12 bases respectively, with 20 bases between them. This CDR3 contains 15 residues. Germline lookup yields CDR1 SGHTA and CDR2 FQGNSA. This CDR3 reads CASSPRVYGGGVLTF. The CDR3 DNA follows: TGTGCCAGCAGCCCTCGGGTCTACGGGGGTGGCGTCCTGACTTTC.